The clone carrying this TCR beta chain was seen a handful of times. Trimming took off 0 bases at V and 6 bases at J, with 14 bases between the two ends. This CDR3 contains 14 residues. Germline CDR1 and CDR2: SQVTM and ANQGSEA. The data are from a study of blood T cells in healthy people across ages. Using a J-beta primer mix together with a sample-barcoded 5' primer, a second PCR was run for 7 to 11 cycles. TCRdb re-analysed the 5' RACE reads in MiXCR, keeping a single row per CDR3 protein. The table records about 640,000 distinct CDR3 sequences, 58% of them present only once. Sequences were obtained from blood. The V and J genes are TRBV29-1 and TRBJ1-2, with no clear D. This TCR was recovered from a man aged 60 to 75 in good health. For the CDR3, the DNA is TGCAGCGTTGAAGATCGGGGAGGGCGGGATGGCTACACCTTC. Translation: CSVEDRGGRDGYTF.